A selection of T cell receptor beta chains follows, all from one sample in a study of immune cell composition in non-small cell lung cancer. The table came from immunoSEQ multiplex PCR; TCRdb's copy has only in-frame clones and leaves some out. The sample lists about 9,100 clones; about 63% were seen once. The specimen sequenced was lung tumor tissue. These receptors were obtained from a human donor with non-small cell lung cancer. CDR3s leave out the opening cysteine and the closing phenylalanine or tryptophan. D genes are given only for firm matches.

>.|TRBJ1-1|12|TRBV27
ASSFGQKNTEAF
>.|TRBJ2-3|17|TRBV7-6
ASSDLPAGAGGGTDTQY
>TRBD1|TRBJ1-2|13|TRBV18
ASSPRPRQGNGYT
>TRBD1|TRBJ1-1|13|TRBV2
AIREGHTGGTEAF
>.|TRBJ1-1|12|TRBV27
ASNVMGPGTEAF
>.|TRBJ2-2|16|TRBV6-4
ASRAGSIRGRNTGELF
>TRBD2|TRBJ2-5|17|TRBV11-2
ASSLGILSGGATQETQY
>TRBD1|TRBJ2-5|12|TRBV7-9
ASSFRQGSETQY
>.|TRBJ1-1|12|TRBV5-1
ASSLTLSGTEAF
>.|TRBJ2-2|15|TRBV6-7
ASSKLKFWGNTGELF
>.|TRBJ1-1|10|TRBV2
ASSSQGSEAF
>TRBD1|TRBJ2-7|12|TRBV5-1
ASSRTGGDYEQY
>TRBD2|TRBJ2-5|11|TRBV29-1
SVVTSGRGTQY
>.|TRBJ2-5|13|TRBV7-6
ASSLERRLGETQY
>.|TRBJ2-7|11|TRBV18
ASSITASYEQY
>.|TRBJ2-1|11|TRBV29-1
SVGRGSSNEQF
>TRBD1|TRBJ1-2|12|TRBV7-3
ASSFSQGGYGYT
>TRBD1|TRBJ1-6|14|TRBV7-6
ASSKQTGGMNSPLH
>.|TRBJ1-2|9|TRBV29-1
SVEYSYGYT
>.|TRBJ2-7|14|TRBV7-6
ASSLAVGTSSYEQY
>.|TRBJ2-7|16|TRBV5-6
ASSVWVLSAILLYEQY
>TRBD1|TRBJ2-7|14|TRBV7-3
ASSLNFRDRVHEQY
>.|TRBJ2-7|13|TRBV6-6
ASSRQAPMSYEQY
>.|TRBJ1-1|14|TRBV11-2
ASSFGSAWGNTEAF
>TRBD1|TRBJ1-5|13|TRBV19
ASSARDRVRQPQH
>.|TRBJ2-7|11|TRBV11-1
ASSINTDYEQY
>TRBD1|TRBJ2-5|13|TRBV11-1
ASSSGQGWQETQY
>TRBD1|TRBJ2-7|13|TRBV2
ASSRDRGRTYEQY
>.|TRBJ1-1|13|TRBV4-3
ASSQDRGRMTEAL
>.|TRBJ1-5|13|TRBV23-1
ASSQSSGKSQPQH
>TRBD2|TRBJ2-2|14|TRBV7-2
ASSPSVVAGTGELF
>.|TRBJ2-4|12|TRBV21-1
ASILFRPGNIQY
>TRBD1|TRBJ1-5|13|TRBV6-6
ASSTRGLGNQPQH
>.|TRBJ2-7|11|TRBV13
ASSSRVSYEQY
>TRBD1|TRBJ1-1|12|TRBV7-2
ASSQTGRGTEAF
>.|TRBJ2-7|12|TRBV2
ASSEQAFSYEQY
>.|TRBJ1-1|12|TRBV6-6
ASSPNGGASEAF
>.|TRBJ1-1|12|TRBV5-5
ASSLGGDAAEAF
>TRBD2|TRBJ2-3|16|TRBV4-2
ASSQDGVTSGITDTQY
>.|TRBJ1-5|14|TRBV5-6
ASSLFDGRNNQPQH